This note documents a single TCR beta chain sequence. These data originate in a study of blood T cell repertoires in COVID-19. Study background: From the United States, Italy and Spain came samples of acute and convalescent COVID-19. PBMCs, B-cell-depleted T cells, or T cells were the source of the cDNA or gDNA that made up the material.

Original analysis: Amplification from reference gene primers served as the basis for estimated nucleated cell counts. Profiled with immunoSEQ multiplex PCR; TCRdb holds only in-frame clones, not every one. V, J and clone size are those of that table, while D and trimming were read from the DNA. This sample yields a few hundred thousand clones, of which around 92% are seen a single time; around 6.6% belongs to the top ten. CDR3 length: 15 amino acids. The V gene's germline CDR1 is MNHEY and CDR2 SMNVEV (reference sequence). The V and J ends lost 2 bases and 3 bases, in that order; junction bases with no gene match: 4.

Sequenced: peripheral blood. This clonotype was sampled from a man younger than 35 who had recovered from COVID-19. This chain uses TRBV27 with TRBJ2-7, with TRBD2 matching 10 bases. The CDR3, as DNA: TGTGCCAGCAGTTTAGTTGGACTAGCGGACTACGAGCAGTACTTC. Translating it yields CASSLVGLADYEQYF.